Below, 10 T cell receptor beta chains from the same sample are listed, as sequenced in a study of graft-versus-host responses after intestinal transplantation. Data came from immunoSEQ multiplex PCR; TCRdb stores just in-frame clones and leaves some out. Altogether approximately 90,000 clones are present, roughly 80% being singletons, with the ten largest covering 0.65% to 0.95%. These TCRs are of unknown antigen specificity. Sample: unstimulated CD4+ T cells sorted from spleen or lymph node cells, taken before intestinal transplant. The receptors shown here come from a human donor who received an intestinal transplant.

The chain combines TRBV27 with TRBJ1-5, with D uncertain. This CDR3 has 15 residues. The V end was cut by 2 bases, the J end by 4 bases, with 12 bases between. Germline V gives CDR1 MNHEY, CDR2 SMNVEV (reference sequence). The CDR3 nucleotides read TGTGCCAGCAGTTTAAAGGCAGGAGGGAATCAGCCCCAGCATTTT. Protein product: CASSLKAGGNQPQHF.

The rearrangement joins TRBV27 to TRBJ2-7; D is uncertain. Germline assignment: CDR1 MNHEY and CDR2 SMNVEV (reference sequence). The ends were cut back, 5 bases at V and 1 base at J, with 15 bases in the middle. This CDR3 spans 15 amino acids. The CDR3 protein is CASSTTIAVSYEQYF. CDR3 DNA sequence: TGTGCCAGCAGTACAACAATAGCTGTTTCCTACGAGCAGTACTTC.

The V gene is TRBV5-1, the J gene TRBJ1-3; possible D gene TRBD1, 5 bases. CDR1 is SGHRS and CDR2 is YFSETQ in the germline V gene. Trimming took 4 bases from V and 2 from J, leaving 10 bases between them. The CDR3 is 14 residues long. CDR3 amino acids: CASSPQGTGNTIYF. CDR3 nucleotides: TGCGCCAGCAGCCCGCAGGGTACTGGAAACACCATATATTTT.

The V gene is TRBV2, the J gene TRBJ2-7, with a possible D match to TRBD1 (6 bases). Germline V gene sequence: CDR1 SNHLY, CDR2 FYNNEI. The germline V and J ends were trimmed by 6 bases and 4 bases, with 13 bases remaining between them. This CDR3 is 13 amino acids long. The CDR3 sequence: CASSPGQMYEQYF. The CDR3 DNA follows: TGTGCCAGCAGCCCCGGACAGATGTACGAGCAGTACTTC.

The CDR3 DNA sequence: TGTGCCAGCAGTGAAGAGTTGTCCGGCACCGGGGAGCTGTTTTTT. It encodes CASSEELSGTGELFF. This sequence joins TRBV6-1 and TRBJ2-2; no clear D gene. In germline, CDR1 is MNHNS, CDR2 SASEGT. Trimming pared 1 base from V and 4 bases from J, leaving 10 bases between. The CDR3 length is 15 residues.

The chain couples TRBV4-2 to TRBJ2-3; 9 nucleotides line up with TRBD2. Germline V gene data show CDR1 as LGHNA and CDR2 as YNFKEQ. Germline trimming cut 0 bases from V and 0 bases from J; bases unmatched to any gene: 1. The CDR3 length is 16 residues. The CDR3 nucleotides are TGTGCCAGCAGCCAAGAGCGGGGGGGAAGCACAGATACGCAGTATTTT. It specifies CASSQERGGSTDTQYF.

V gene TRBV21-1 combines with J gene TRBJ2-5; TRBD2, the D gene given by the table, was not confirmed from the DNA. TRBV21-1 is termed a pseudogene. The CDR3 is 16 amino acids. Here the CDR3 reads CASSLHATSDKETQYF. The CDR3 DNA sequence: TGTGCCAGCAGCCTCCACGCGACTAGCGATAAAGAGACCCAGTACTTC.

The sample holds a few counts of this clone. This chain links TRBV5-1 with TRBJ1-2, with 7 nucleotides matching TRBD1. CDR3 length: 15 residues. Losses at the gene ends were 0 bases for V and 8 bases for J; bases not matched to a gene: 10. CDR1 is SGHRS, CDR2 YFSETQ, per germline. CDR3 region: CASSLGPGQSRGYTF. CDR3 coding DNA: TGCGCCAGCAGCTTGGGACCGGGACAGTCTCGCGGCTACACCTTC.

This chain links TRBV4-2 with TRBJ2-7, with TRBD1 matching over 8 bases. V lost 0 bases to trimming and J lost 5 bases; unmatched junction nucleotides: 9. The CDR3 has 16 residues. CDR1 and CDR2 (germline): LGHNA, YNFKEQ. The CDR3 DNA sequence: TGTGCCAGCAGCCAAGAACTCTACGGACAGGGAGACGAGCAGTACTTC. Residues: CASSQELYGQGDEQYF.

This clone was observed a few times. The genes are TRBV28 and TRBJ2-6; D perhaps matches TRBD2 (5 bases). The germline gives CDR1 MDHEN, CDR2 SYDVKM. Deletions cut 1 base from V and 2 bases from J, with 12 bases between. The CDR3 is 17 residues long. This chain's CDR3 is CASSLLRVSTGANVLTF. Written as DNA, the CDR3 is TGTGCCAGCAGTTTATTGAGGGTCTCAACTGGGGCCAACGTCCTGACTTTC.